The rows below give T cell receptor beta chains drawn from one sample of a study of identical twins. Via MiXCR, TCRdb re-called the 5' RACE reads, giving one row per CDR3 protein. The repertoire holds approximately 410,000 distinct CDR3 sequences, with around a sixth as singletons. Sample: naive T cells sorted from blood. These receptors all come from a man aged 45-65 years in good health. Both conserved end residues are part of each CDR3. A D gene is named only where the DNA matches it firmly. Expanded clones get a size class; other rows say once, few or many, or leave the size out.

>TRBD2|TRBV15|NA|TRBJ2-7
TGTGCCACCAGCAGGGGAGGGTTGAACTACGAGCAGTACTTC
CATSRGGLNYEQYF
>NA|TRBV5-1|NA|TRBJ2-1
TGCGCCAGCAGCGCCGGGACCGAGGTCAGTGAGCAGTTCTTC
CASSAGTEVSEQFF
>TRBD2|TRBV20-1|NA|TRBJ2-4
TGCAGTGCTTTAAGGGGCGGGAGGGATATAGCCAAAAACATTCAGTACTTC
CSALRGGRDIAKNIQYF
>NA|TRBV15|many|TRBJ2-3
TGTGCCACCAGCAGAGGTGGGGCACGGGCAGATACGCAGTATTTT
CATSRGGARADTQYF
>NA|TRBV4-3|NA|TRBJ2-1
TGCGCCAGCAGCAAAACGGGAGCTTACAATGAGCAGTTCTTC
CASSKTGAYNEQFF
>TRBD1|TRBV28|many|TRBJ1-1
TGTGCCAGCAGTCCCCAGGGGGGTTTGCACGACACTGAAGCTTTCTTT
CASSPQGGLHDTEAFF
>NA|TRBV4-3|NA|TRBJ2-7
TGCGCCAGCAGCCAGGATAGGCACGTCTACGAGCAGTACTTC
CASSQDRHVYEQYF
>NA|TRBV27|NA|TRBJ1-1
TGTGCCAGCAGTGCCCGGGAGCAGAACACTGAAGCTTTCTTT
CASSAREQNTEAFF
>TRBD2|TRBV6-2/TRBV6-3|NA|TRBJ2-1
TGTGCCAGCAGTTACTCGCGACTAGCAGACTACAATGAGCAGTTCTTC
CASSYSRLADYNEQFF
>TRBD2|TRBV5-1|NA|TRBJ2-7
TGCGCCAGCAGCTTGTTCGGTAGCGGGGGGCTCGAGCAGTACTTC
CASSLFGSGGLEQYF
>NA|TRBV20-1|NA|TRBJ1-1
TGCAGTGCTAGAGATCCGGACACTGAAGCTTTCTTT
CSARDPDTEAFF
>TRBD1|TRBV12-3/TRBV12-4|few|TRBJ1-2
TGTGCCAGCAGTTCGACAGGGGGGAACTATGGCTACACCTTC
CASSSTGGNYGYTF
>NA|TRBV13|NA|TRBJ1-1
TGTGCCAGCAGCGCCGGACAGTCCGCAGGGGCTGAAGCTTTCTTT
CASSAGQSAGAEAFF
>NA|TRBV20-1|few|TRBJ2-7
TGCAGTACGGGACGGCTGACCTACGAGCAGTACTTC
CSTGRLTYEQYF
>TRBD2|TRBV7-9|NA|TRBJ2-7
TGTGCCAGCAGCTCCCCCACCGGGACTAGCGAGCAGTACTTC
CASSSPTGTSEQYF
>NA|TRBV30|NA|TRBJ1-2
TGTGCCTGGAGGGAATGGGGGGGAGACTATGGCTACACCTTC
CAWREWGGDYGYTF
>NA|TRBV14|few|TRBJ2-7
TGTGCCAGCAGCCACCTGGGTGCGTCGAACGAGCAGTACTTC
CASSHLGASNEQYF
>TRBD2|TRBV5-1|few|TRBJ2-5
TGCGCCAGCAGCTTCCTCCTAAGCGGGAGCGGAGAGACCCAGTACTTC
CASSFLLSGSGETQYF
>TRBD1|TRBV6-2/TRBV6-3|many|TRBJ2-4
TGTGCCAGCGGGGTCGGGACAGTTCGAAGGGACATTCAGTACTTC
CASGVGTVRRDIQYF
>TRBD2|TRBV5-1|NA|TRBJ2-3
TGCGCCAGCAGGAGACTAGCGGGAGGATATAGAACAGATACGCAGTATTTT
CASRRLAGGYRTDTQYF
>NA|TRBV28|NA|TRBJ1-2
TGTGCCAGCAGTTTAGGAGTAAGCCACACCTTC
CASSLGVSHTF
>TRBD2|TRBV3-1|many|TRBJ2-1
TGTGCCAGCGGACCGACTAGCGGGGGAAACAATGAGCAGTTCTTC
CASGPTSGGNNEQFF
>NA|TRBV4-2|few|TRBJ2-7
TGTGCCAGCAGCCCGACCTACTGGAGAAGCTCCTACGAGCAGTACTTC
CASSPTYWRSSYEQYF
>NA|TRBV7-2|many|TRBJ1-6
TGTGCCAGCAGCTTAGTGCTCGACCTCTATAATTCACCCCTCCACTTT
CASSLVLDLYNSPLHF
>NA|TRBV20-1|many|TRBJ1-1
TGCAGTGCTAGAGATCAGTCTCACACTGAAGCTTTCTTT
CSARDQSHTEAFF
>NA|TRBV5-1|NA|TRBJ2-7
TGCGCCAGCAGCCTCTCCGGGACGAACTCCTACGAGCAGTACTTC
CASSLSGTNSYEQYF
>NA|TRBV6-2/TRBV6-3|NA|TRBJ2-5
TGTGCCAGCAGTTATCCCAGGTGGGAGACCCAGTACTTC
CASSYPRWETQYF
>TRBD1|TRBV18|many|TRBJ2-7
TGTGCCAGCTCGAGACAGGGGAACTACGAGCAGTACTTC
CASSRQGNYEQYF
>NA|TRBV20-1|NA|TRBJ2-5
TGCAGTGCTAGAGATCAAAACCAGTTGGAGACCCAGTACTTC
CSARDQNQLETQYF
>TRBD1|TRBV10-3|NA|TRBJ2-3
TGTGCCATCAGTGAGTCGGCAGGGGGAATAACAGATACGCAGTATTTT
CAISESAGGITDTQYF
>TRBD1|TRBV28|NA|TRBJ1-5
TGTGCCAGCAGTCCCTACGGACAGGGGGTTTATAGCAATCAGCCCCAGCATTTT
CASSPYGQGVYSNQPQHF
>NA|TRBV4-3|many|TRBJ1-1
TGCGCCAGCAGCCCCCTCGTGGGGAACACTGAAGCTTTCTTT
CASSPLVGNTEAFF
>TRBD2|TRBV12-3/TRBV12-4|NA|TRBJ2-1
TGTGCCAGCAGTTTAGTTCGGCTAGCGGAGTATTACAATGAGCAGTTCTTC
CASSLVRLAEYYNEQFF
>TRBD1|TRBV5-1|NA|TRBJ2-7
TGCGCCAGCAGCCTAACGACAGGGAGCTCCTACGAGCAGTACTTC
CASSLTTGSSYEQYF
>TRBD2|TRBV4-2|NA|TRBJ2-1
TGTGCCAGCAGCCAAGTAACCCTACTGACTAGCGGGACTAATGAGCAGTTCTTC
CASSQVTLLTSGTNEQFF
>NA|TRBV19|NA|TRBJ1-1
TGTGCCAGTACAGGACGGGGGGTTTTCCTCATGAACACTGAAGCTTTCTTT
CASTGRGVFLMNTEAFF
>TRBD1|TRBV9|NA|TRBJ2-7
TGTGCCAGCAGCGTAGCCCCCACAGGGGCATCCTACGAGCAGTACTTC
CASSVAPTGASYEQYF
>NA|TRBV12-3/TRBV12-4|few|TRBJ2-2
TGTGCCAGCAGTCCCCAATCCGGACAGCTGAACACCGGGGAGCTGTTTTTT
CASSPQSGQLNTGELFF
>NA|TRBV5-4|NA|TRBJ1-4
TGTGCCAGCAGCCCCTACCCCGAGGCGGAAAAACTGTTTTTT
CASSPYPEAEKLFF
>TRBD2|TRBV5-1|few|TRBJ2-1
TGCGCCAGCAGCTTGGAGGGCGGGAGGGCCTTTTCGAGTGAGCAGTTCTTC
CASSLEGGRAFSSEQFF
>TRBD1|TRBV7-8|NA|TRBJ1-3
TGTGCCAGCAGCTCCCGACAGGGGAGGCAAAGTTTCTCTGGAAACACCATATATTTT
CASSSRQGRQSFSGNTIYF
>NA|TRBV28|few|TRBJ2-7
TGTGCCAGCAGTTTGCCCCACAGCCCCTACGAGCAGTACTTC
CASSLPHSPYEQYF
>NA|TRBV20-1|NA|TRBJ2-7
TGCAGTGCTAGAGACTCCTCAGAGCAGTACTTC
CSARDSSEQYF
>NA|TRBV25-1|few|TRBJ2-7
TGTGCCAGCAGTGAAGGGGGACACTACGAGCAGTACTTC
CASSEGGHYEQYF
>NA|TRBV4-2|NA|TRBJ1-5
TGTGCCAGCAGCCAACTTACAGCCTCTGGCAGCAATCCGCCCCAGCATTTT
CASSQLTASGSNPPQHF
>NA|TRBV4-3|many|TRBJ2-3
TGCGCCAGCAGCCAAGATCTGAATACAGATACGCAGTATTTT
CASSQDLNTDTQYF
>NA|TRBV7-6|NA|TRBJ2-1
TGTGCCAGCAGCTCCAATAGCGGAGCCTCCTACAATGAGCAGTTCTTC
CASSSNSGASYNEQFF
>NA|TRBV25-1|few|TRBJ2-1
TGTGCCAGCAGTGCCGCCACGGGGCAGGGAAACAATGAGCAGTTCTTC
CASSAATGQGNNEQFF
>TRBD2|TRBV5-6|NA|TRBJ2-7
TGTGCCAGCAGCTTGGTTGGGACTAGATTGGGGACTTACGAGCAGTACTTC
CASSLVGTRLGTYEQYF
>NA|TRBV5-4|NA|TRBJ2-3
TGTGCCAGCAGCTTGGTTCGTCTCGCAGATACGCAGTATTTT
CASSLVRLADTQYF
>TRBD2|TRBV20-1|many|TRBJ2-5
TGCAGTGCTAGAGATCAGAGAGCGGGAGGGTTGTACCAAGAGACCCAGTACTTC
CSARDQRAGGLYQETQYF
>NA|TRBV5-1|NA|TRBJ2-7
TGCGCCAGCAGCTTGGCACGGGGCAGCGAGCAGTACTTC
CASSLARGSEQYF
>TRBD2|TRBV12-3/TRBV12-4|many|TRBJ2-2
TGTGCCAGCAGACATCGACTAGCGGGAGCGAACGGGGAGCTGTTTTTT
CASRHRLAGANGELFF
>TRBD2|TRBV6-2/TRBV6-3|few|TRBJ2-4
TGTGCCAGCAGTTACTCCAGTTTAGGGACCCCGGGACTAGCGGGTCAAATTCAGTACTTC
CASSYSSLGTPGLAGQIQYF
>NA|TRBV6-2/TRBV6-3|NA|TRBJ2-4
TGTGCCAGCAGTTACATCGCCGGGACGTCCAAAAACATTCAGTACTTC
CASSYIAGTSKNIQYF